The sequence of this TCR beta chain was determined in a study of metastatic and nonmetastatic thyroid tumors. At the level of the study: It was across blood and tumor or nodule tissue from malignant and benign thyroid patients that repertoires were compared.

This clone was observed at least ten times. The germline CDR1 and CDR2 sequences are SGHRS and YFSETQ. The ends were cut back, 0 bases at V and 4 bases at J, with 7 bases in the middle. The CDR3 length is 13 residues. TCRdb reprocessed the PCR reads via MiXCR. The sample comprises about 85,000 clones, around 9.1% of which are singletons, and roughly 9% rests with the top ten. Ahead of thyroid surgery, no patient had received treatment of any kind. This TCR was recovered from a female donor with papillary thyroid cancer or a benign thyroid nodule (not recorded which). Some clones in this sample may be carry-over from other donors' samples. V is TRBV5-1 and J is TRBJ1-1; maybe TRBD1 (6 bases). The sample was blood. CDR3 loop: CASSLGQATEAFF. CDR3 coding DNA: TGCGCCAGCAGCTTGGGACAGGCCACTGAAGCTTTCTTT. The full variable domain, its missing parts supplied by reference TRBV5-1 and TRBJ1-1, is KAGVTQTPRYLIKTRGQQVTLSCSPISGHRSVSWYQQTPGQGLQFLFEYFSETQRNKGNFPGRFSGRQFSNSRSEMNVSTLELGDSALYLCASSLGQATEAFFGQGTRLTVV.